What follows is one TCR beta chain and its context. V lost 2 bases and J lost 2; bases outside the gene matches: 8. Germline-derived CDR1 and CDR2 are MGHDK and SYGVNS. This CDR3 has 16 residues. Donors each provided around 10 milliliters of peripheral blood. Extraction of total RNA produced a minimum of 5 micrograms from each sample. Next came a second PCR, run for about 6 to 12 cycles, which used a sample-barcoded 5' primer along with a J-beta primer mix. A template-switch adaptor that had 12 random nucleotides put a tag on each cDNA molecule. A minimum of 2.5 million CDR3-containing paired-end reads was obtained for each sample. TCRdb processed the 5' RACE reads anew with MiXCR; each CDR3 protein has one entry. The sample yields about 670,000 distinct CDR3 sequences, less than 45% seen once. The sample comes from a study of blood T cells in healthy people across ages.

The receptor's source is a man older than 75 in good health. The chain links TRBV25-1 to TRBJ2-7, with 8 bases identical to TRBD1. Sequenced material: blood. DNA for the CDR3: TGTGCCAGCAGTGAAAGGTGGAGGACAGGGACCTACGAGCAGTACTTC. Amino acid sequence: CASSERWRTGTYEQYF.